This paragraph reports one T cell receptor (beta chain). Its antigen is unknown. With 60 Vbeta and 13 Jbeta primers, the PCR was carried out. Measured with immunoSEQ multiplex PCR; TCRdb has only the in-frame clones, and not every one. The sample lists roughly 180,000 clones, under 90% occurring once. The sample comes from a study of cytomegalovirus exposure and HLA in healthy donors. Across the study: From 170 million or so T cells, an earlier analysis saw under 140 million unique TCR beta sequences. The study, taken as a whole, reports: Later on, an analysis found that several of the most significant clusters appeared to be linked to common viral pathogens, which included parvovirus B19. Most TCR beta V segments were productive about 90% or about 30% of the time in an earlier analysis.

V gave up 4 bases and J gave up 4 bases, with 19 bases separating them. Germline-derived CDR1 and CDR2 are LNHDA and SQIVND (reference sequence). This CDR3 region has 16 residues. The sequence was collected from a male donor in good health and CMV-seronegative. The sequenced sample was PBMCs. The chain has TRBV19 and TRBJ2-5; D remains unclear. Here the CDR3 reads CASSNYAPQGGETQYF. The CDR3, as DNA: TGTGCCAGTAGTAATTATGCGCCTCAAGGCGGAGAGACCCAGTACTTC. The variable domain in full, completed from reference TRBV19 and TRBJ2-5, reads DGGITQSPKYLFRKEGQNVTLSCEQNLNHDAMYWYRQDPGQGLRLIYYSQIVNDFQKGDIAEGYSVSREKKESFPLTVTSAQKNPTAFYLCASSNYAPQGGETQYFGPGTRLLVL.